The 25 T cell receptor beta chains below come from one sample, sequenced in a study of tumor and adjacent non-tumor tissue in lung cancer. Three rounds of nested PCR, following a modified ARM-PCR protocol, produced the TCRbeta library. TCRdb ran MiXCR on the multiplex PCR reads and lists one entry per CDR3 protein. In the table there are 60,000 to 80,000 distinct CDR3 sequences, under 70% of which are singletons. The template was RNA from unsorted bulk tissue. More than 3 cm separated this lung sample from the edge of the tumor. Input material: distant non-tumor lung tissue. These TCRs come from a woman aged 50 to 65 with non-small cell lung cancer.

In the case of this clonotype: A much larger clone is a single base away; this may be a read error. The CDR3 sequence is CSARGREGYNEQFF. Written as DNA, the CDR3 is TGCAGTGCTAGGGGCCGGGAGGGTTACAATGAGCAGTTCTTC. J is TRBJ2-1 and V is TRBV20-1; TRBD2 matches 8 bases. With V trimmed by 3 bases and J by 4 bases, 5 bases remained unmatched. The CDR3 has 14 residues. Germline V gene lookup returns CDR1 DFQATT and CDR2 SNEGSKA (reference sequence).

To note about this clonotype: The conserved phenylalanine or tryptophan is not found at the CDR3 terminus, so this likely reflects a read error. The rearrangement uses TRBV6-2 or TRBV6-3 and TRBJ1-5; 7 positions match TRBD1. This CDR3 is built from 14 residues. Germline V lookup: CDR1 MNHEY, CDR2 SVGEGT. This chain's CDR3 is CASSRETGNQPQHS. CDR3 DNA sequence: TGTGCTAGCAGTCGAGAGACAGGGAATCAGCCCCAGCATTCT.

About this clonotype itself: The CDR3 does not end in the conserved phenylalanine or tryptophan, so this is likely a read error. The chain links TRBV6-5 to TRBJ2-7; the D is unclear. Germline-derived CDR1 and CDR2 are MNHEY and SVGAGI. V was pared by 6 bases and J by 0 bases, with 15 bases between. The CDR3 sequence is 15 residues long. The DNA of the CDR3 is TGTGCCAGCAGGCCCTTATTGCAGAACTCCTACGAGCAGTACTCC. This codes for CASRPLLQNSYEQYS.

In the case of this clonotype: The junction shows a germline mismatch at one end, possibly a read error. The rearrangement links TRBV4-2 to TRBJ1-5, with D unclear. This CDR3 is 17 amino acids long. Per the germline V gene, CDR1 is LGHNA and CDR2 is YNFKEQ. CDR3 sequence: CASNLFWARETNRPQHF. The CDR3 DNA reads TGTGCCAGCAATCTCTTTTGGGCCAGAGAGACAAATCGGCCCCAGCATTTT.

Comment on this clonotype: A much bigger clone sits one base away, suggesting this may be a read error. The chain employs TRBV29-1 and TRBJ2-1, with 11 bases matching TRBD2. Germline V lookup: CDR1 SQVTM, CDR2 ANQGSEA. This CDR3 has 15 amino acids. The CDR3 loop is CSVDQGLAVNNEEFF. The CDR3 DNA sequence: TGCAGCGTAGACCAGGGACTAGCGGTAAACAATGAGGAGTTCTTC.

About this clonotype itself: At one of its ends the junction is not consistent with the germline gene, which may arise from a read error. V usage is TRBV11-2 and J usage is TRBJ2-3; unclear D gene. Germline values: CDR1 SGHAT, CDR2 FQNNGV. The CDR3 loop spans 15 amino acids. CDR3 DNA sequence: TGTGCCAGCGGATTCCAGGACGGCGGAGCAGATATGCAGTATTTT. Protein sequence: CASGFQDGGADMQYF.

As regards this clonotype: The junction and the germline gene differ at one end; a read error may be behind it. This chain joins TRBV7-9 and TRBJ1-4; D is unresolved. The CDR3 spans 15 residues. The V gene's germline CDR1 is SEHNR and CDR2 FQNEAQ (reference sequence). The CDR3 sequence: CSSSSGDATNEELFF. For the CDR3, the DNA is TGTTCCAGCAGTTCAGGCGATGCAACTAATGAAGAACTGTTTTTT. Using reference TRBV7-9 and TRBJ1-4 for the parts outside the CDR3, the full variable domain is DTGVSQNPRHKITKRGQNVTFRCDPISEHNRLYWYRQTLGQGPEFLTYFQNEAQLEKSRLLSDRFSAERPKGSFSTLEIQRTEQGDSAMYLCSSSSGDATNEELFFGSGTQLSVL.

As for this clonotype: A junction end diverges from the germline sequence, so it may reflect a read error. This rearrangement joins TRBV4-3 to TRBJ2-7; tentative D call: TRBD2 (5 bases). This CDR3 has 13 amino acids. Germline V CDR1 and CDR2: LGHNA, YSLEER. The CDR3 sequence is CARSQEGANEHYF. The CDR3 region has the DNA TGCGCCAGGAGCCAAGAGGGCGCGAACGAGCACTACTTC.

For the CDR3, the DNA is TGTGCCAGCAGGCGAGGACAGGGATCCAATGAGCAGTACTTC. It yields the protein CASRRGQGSNEQYF. The V and J genes are TRBV7-9 and TRBJ2-1, with 8 positions matching TRBD1. The J call may be mistaken, given a closer DNA end match to TRBJ2-7. The germline V gene encodes CDR1 SEHNR and CDR2 FQNEAQ (reference sequence). The CDR3 spans 14 residues.

The gene calls are TRBV11-1 and TRBJ1-1; D is perhaps TRBD1 (6 bases). CDR3 length: 13 amino acids. Trimming shortened V by 7 bases and J by 5 bases, and 14 bases separated the two germline ends. Per the germline V gene, CDR1 is SGHAT and CDR2 is FQDESV (reference sequence). For the CDR3, the DNA is TGTGCCAGCATGTACAGGGATGAAACTGAAGCTTTCTTT. Protein product: CASMYRDETEAFF.

To note about this clonotype: One end of the junction varies from germline; a read error may be responsible. The genes are TRBV11-1 and TRBJ1-1; D unclear. Germline lookup yields CDR1 SGHAT and CDR2 FQDESV (reference sequence). The CDR3 consists of 14 residues. CDR3 sequence (DNA): TGTGCCAACAGTTTGAAGGAGTTGAACACTGGAGCTTTCTTT. This sequence encodes CANSLKELNTGAFF.

A remark on this clonotype: One junction end does not reproduce the germline sequence, and a read error may be involved. The V call is TRBV10-3, the J call TRBJ2-7, with 14 bases that match TRBD2. Germline V CDR1 and CDR2: ENHRY, SYGVKD. The CDR3 length is 15 residues. The CDR3 region has the DNA TGCGTCATCAGTCGACTAGCGGGAGGGACCTACGAGCAGTACTTC. The encoded protein is CVISRLAGGTYEQYF.

As to this clonotype: Just one base apart from a much larger clone, this may be a read error. This chain joins TRBV6-2 or TRBV6-3 and TRBJ2-4; possible D gene TRBD2, 6 bases. Germline CDR1 is MNHEY and CDR2 is SVGEGT. The CDR3 is 17 residues long. Deletions cut 3 bases from V and 3 bases from J, with 18 bases between. The CDR3 DNA reads TGTGCCAGCAGTTATAGTAGCGGACGAATAGTCAAAAACATTCAGTACTTC. Translation gives CASSYSSGRIVKNIQYF.

The chain joins TRBV28 to TRBJ1-1; D call uncertain. Trimming stripped 3 bases from V and 8 bases from J, with 13 bases between. Germline V lookup: CDR1 MDHEN, CDR2 SYDVKM. The CDR3 extends over 13 amino acids. CDR3: CASSFGWLSEAFF. Written as DNA, the CDR3 is TGTGCCAGCAGTTTCGGTTGGTTATCGGAAGCTTTCTTT.

This clonotype was observed a handful of times. A much larger clone differs from this one at a single base, so this may be a read error. The V and J genes are TRBV20-1 and TRBJ2-2, with TRBD2 as a possible D gene (5 bases). The CDR3 covers 12 residues. Germline CDR1 and CDR2: DFQATT and SNEGSKA (reference sequence). CDR3 residues: CSTRGAPGELFF. The CDR3 region has the DNA TGCAGTACTAGAGGAGCGCCCGGGGAGCTGTTTTTT.

The V call is TRBV11-2, the J call TRBJ2-1; TRBD2 aligns across 11 bases. Germline loops: CDR1 SGHAT, CDR2 FQNNGV. This CDR3 is built from 15 residues. The junction had 6 bases not matched to a gene; V was cut back by 3 bases and J by 8 bases. The CDR3 DNA reads TGTGCCAGCAGCTTCAATCCTAGCGGGAGGTATGAGCAGTTCTTC. This encodes CASSFNPSGRYEQFF.

As regards this clonotype: The CDR3 end shows no conserved phenylalanine or tryptophan, and so a read error is likely. V and J are TRBV5-4 and TRBJ2-7; 7 positions match TRBD1. Germline CDR1 and CDR2: SGHNT and YYREEE (reference sequence). The CDR3 is 13 residues long. The CDR3 DNA reads TGTGCCATCAGCACGGGACAGTCCTACGAGCAGTACTCC. Its translation is CAISTGQSYEQYS.

With regard to this clonotype: A read error may explain this, as a much larger clone is one base away. This rearrangement joins TRBV12-3 or TRBV12-4 to TRBJ2-2; 14 positions agree with TRBD2. V trimming: 10 bases; J trimming: 6 bases; junction bases outside the gene matches: 7. CDR3 size: 15 residues. The CDR3 sequence is CANRGLAGGAGELFF. As DNA, the CDR3 is TGTGCCAACAGAGGACTAGCGGGAGGAGCCGGGGAGCTGTTTTTT.

The rearrangement joins TRBV4-2 to TRBJ2-1; D perhaps matches TRBD2 (6 bases). CDR3 length: 17 amino acids. V lost 0 bases and J 8 bases, leaving 20 bases between the germline ends. Germline V CDR1 and CDR2: LGHNA, YNFKEQ. CDR3 in DNA: TGTGCCAGCAGCCAAGACTCGGCTAGCGTGAGTCTGTATGAGCAGTTCTTC. Its protein is CASSQDSASVSLYEQFF.

This rearrangement joins TRBV6-1 to TRBJ2-1, with D perhaps TRBD1 (7 bases). CDR1 is MNHNS, CDR2 SASEGT, per germline. Trimming took off 4 bases at V and 8 bases at J, with 18 bases between the two ends. This CDR3 region has 15 residues. The DNA of the CDR3 is TGTGCCAGCAGTGTGTGGGGGGACAGTGGCGATGAGCAGTTCTTC. Protein product: CASSVWGDSGDEQFF.

Points on this clonotype: Since the CDR3 does not end with the conserved phenylalanine or tryptophan, this likely comes from a read error. The chain is built from TRBV5-6 and TRBJ2-3; D ambiguous. In germline, CDR1 is SGHDT, CDR2 YYEEEE. Deletions cut 0 bases from V and 0 bases from J, with 8 bases between. This CDR3 has 15 amino acids. CDR3 nucleotide sequence: TGTGCCAGCAGCTTGGGTTCCGCAAGCACAGATACGCAGTATTTG. This gives the protein CASSLGSASTDTQYL.

A word on this clonotype: This may arise from a read error, as a much more abundant clone is one base away. This chain uses TRBV4-1 with TRBJ2-7; D is possibly TRBD1 or TRBD2 (5 bases each). CDR1 is MGHRA and CDR2 is YSYEKL in the germline V gene. V lost 1 base and J 2 bases, leaving 12 bases between the germline ends. CDR3 length: 15 residues. The CDR3 protein is CASSQVERGAYEQYF. CDR3 DNA sequence: TGCGCCAGCAGCCAAGTTGAAAGGGGAGCCTACGAGCAGTACTTC.

This clonotype appeared once. At one end the junction does not follow the germline gene, possibly because of a read error. The CDR3 DNA sequence: TGTACCAGCAGGGCTGGGGAACATGGGTATGGCTACACCTTC. Residues: CTSRAGEHGYGYTF. The genes are TRBV28 and TRBJ1-2; D may be TRBD1 (5 bases). This CDR3 region has 14 residues. Looked up from germline, CDR1 is MDHEN and CDR2 is SYDVKM.

In its sample, this clonotype was seen a few times. A much more abundant neighbour one base away suggests this may be a read error. This chain links TRBV6-2 or TRBV6-3 with TRBJ2-3; 12 bases are shared with TRBD2. Germline V gene data show CDR1 as MNHEY and CDR2 as SVGEGT. The CDR3 spans 18 residues. The CDR3 DNA reads TGTGCCAGCGGTTACTCGATTCTAGCGGGAGGGGACACAGATACGCAGTATTTT. It translates to CASGYSILAGGDTDTQYF.

This clonotype was seen ten or more times. The chain joins TRBV28 to TRBJ2-1; TRBD2 is a possible D gene (5 bases). CDR1 and CDR2 from the germline V gene are MDHEN and SYDVKM. This CDR3 is 12 amino acids long. Trimming left V 10 bases short and J 7 bases short, with 14 bases between. CDR3 coding DNA: TGTGCCACTAGCACCTTGGGGAATGAGCAGTTCTTC. Encoded protein: CATSTLGNEQFF.